One and the same sample provided the 16 T cell receptor beta chains below, sequenced in a study of T-cell reconstitution after alpha-beta-depleted transplantation in children. Researchers prepared the TCRbeta library using unique molecular identifiers, the study reports. MiXCR, run by TCRdb on the PCR reads, gives a single entry per CDR3 protein. The table has around 230,000 distinct CDR3 sequences, approximately 17% seen once. The input for sequencing was PBMCs, mostly from graft donor cells, taken 360 days after TCRalphabeta/CD19-depleted stem cell transplant. These receptors all stem from a male patient aged 2-10 years who had a stem cell transplant for acute lymphoblastic leukemia, so the T cells may come from the graft donor.

This clonotype was counted many times. The V and J genes are TRBV4-3 and TRBJ2-7, with 7 bases matching TRBD2. The V gene's germline CDR1 is LGHNA and CDR2 YSLEER. The V segment lost 4 bases and the J segment 9 bases; nucleotides outside the gene matches: 12. The CDR3 is 14 residues long. The CDR3 sequence: CASSLAGDGGRQYF. CDR3 DNA sequence: TGCGCCAGCAGCCTCGCCGGGGATGGCGGGAGGCAGTACTTC.

The rearrangement joins TRBV25-1 to TRBJ2-3, with 13 bases aligning to TRBD2. CDR3 size: 17 residues. The V gene end was trimmed by 5 bases and the J gene end by 0 bases; junction bases not matched to a gene: 5. CDR1 and CDR2 (germline): MGHDK, SYGVNS. CDR3 sequence (DNA): TGTGCCAGCAGTTACCGGACTAGCGGGGGCAGCACAGATACGCAGTATTTT. Translating gives CASSYRTSGGSTDTQYF. The full variable domain, with the rest looked up from reference TRBV25-1 and TRBJ2-3, is EADIYQTPRYLVIGTGKKITLECSQTMGHDKMYWYQQDPGMELHLIHYSYGVNSTEKGDLSSESTVSRIRTEHFPLTLESARPSHTSQYLCASSYRTSGGSTDTQYFGPGTRLTVL.

The CDR3 is CASSVAFRGPDNTEAFF. The DNA for the CDR3 is TGTGCCAGCAGCGTAGCTTTCCGGGGGCCTGACAACACTGAAGCTTTCTTT. The chain uses TRBV9 and TRBJ1-1; perhaps TRBD1 as D (6 bases). The CDR3 sequence is 17 residues long. Germline V gene lookup returns CDR1 SGDLS and CDR2 YYNGEE. Trimming took off 0 bases at V and 2 bases at J, with 17 bases between the two ends.

The J gene is TRBJ1-2, the V gene TRBV4-3; 8 bases align to TRBD1. Germline CDR1 is LGHNA and CDR2 is YSLEER. CDR3 length: 14 amino acids. V lost 4 bases to trimming and J lost 4 bases; unmatched junction nucleotides: 5. CDR3 sequence reads: CASSLTGVGYGYTF. CDR3 in DNA: TGCGCCAGCAGCCTGACAGGGGTTGGCTATGGCTACACCTTC.

This clonotype was detected a few times. The genes are TRBV5-6 and TRBJ2-7; tentatively, D is TRBD1 (6 bases). This CDR3 spans 13 amino acids. CDR1 and CDR2 (germline): SGHDT, YYEEEE. V was shortened by 4 bases and J by 6 bases, with 14 bases between the two germline ends. CDR3 DNA: TGTGCCAGCAGCGACGAACAGGGAGCCGAGCAGTACTTC. Translating gives CASSDEQGAEQYF.

V is TRBV7-2 and J is TRBJ2-7; 7 nucleotides align to TRBD2. The CDR3 spans 14 residues. With 6 bases clipped from V and 5 bases from J, the junction kept 10 bases outside the gene matches. Germline CDR1 is SGHTA and CDR2 is FQGNSA. CDR3 nucleotide sequence: TGTGCCAGCAGGGGCTTTGTGGCGGGGGACGAGCAGTACTTC. Amino acid sequence: CASRGFVAGDEQYF. Looking up the rest from reference TRBV7-2 and TRBJ2-7 gives the full variable domain: GAGVSQSPSNKVTEKGKDVELRCDPISGHTALYWYRQSLGQGLEFLIYFQGNSAPDKSGLPSDRFSAERTGGSVSTLTIQRTQQEDSAVYLCASRGFVAGDEQYFGPGTRLTVT.

This clonotype was picked up many times. This rearrangement joins TRBV5-1 to TRBJ2-5; D uncertain. V lost 4 bases, J lost 1 base, and 5 bases lay in between. The germline gives CDR1 SGHRS, CDR2 YFSETQ. The CDR3 is made up of 12 amino acids. For the CDR3, the DNA is TGCGCCAGCAGCGAGAGCCAAGAGACCCAGTACTTC. It is translated as CASSESQETQYF.

The chain links TRBV20-1 to TRBJ1-1, with D tentatively TRBD1 (5 bases). Trimming removed 3 bases at V and 5 bases at J, with 19 bases between. Germline V gene sequence: CDR1 DFQATT, CDR2 SNEGSKA (reference sequence). CDR3 length: 15 amino acids. This CDR3 is CSARRGTPARTEAFF. DNA of the CDR3: TGCAGTGCTAGGCGGGGCACTCCGGCGAGGACTGAAGCTTTCTTT.

This chain joins TRBV18 and TRBJ1-2; a weak D match, TRBD1 (5 bases). The ends were cut back, 2 bases at V and 4 bases at J, with 14 bases in the middle. The CDR3 has 15 residues. CDR1 and CDR2 from the germline V gene are KGHSH and LQKENI. The CDR3 DNA reads TGTGCCAGCTCACCAACCAGGGATGAAGGCTATGGCTACACCTTC. Protein product: CASSPTRDEGYGYTF.

This chain uses TRBV3-1 with TRBJ2-5; TRBD1 might be the D (6 bases). In germline, CDR1 is LGHDT, CDR2 YNNKEL (reference sequence). The CDR3 extends over 15 amino acids. V was cut by 1 base and J by 3 bases, with 12 bases left in between. The CDR3 DNA reads TGTGCCAGCAGCCAAGTCGGGACACCCAAAGAGACCCAGTACTTC. Translation gives CASSQVGTPKETQYF.

In this sample, this clonotype turned up many times. V is TRBV10-2 and J is TRBJ2-2; no firm D call. V was trimmed by 6 bases and J by 7 bases, leaving 3 bases between them. The CDR3 runs to 10 residues. CDR1 and CDR2 from the germline V gene are WSHSY and SAAADI. The DNA of the CDR3 is TGCGCCAGCAGGGACGGGGAGCTGTTTTTT. Encoded protein: CASRDGELFF.

V gene TRBV12-3 or TRBV12-4 combines with J gene TRBJ1-6, with 11 bases aligning to TRBD1. V gave up 4 bases and J gave up 8 bases; unmatched junction bases: 1. This CDR3 contains 14 residues. The CDR3 nucleotides are TGTGCCAGCAGTTGGGGACAGGGGGATTCACCCCTCCACTTT. Protein sequence: CASSWGQGDSPLHF.

CDR3 protein: CASSLYGTGPGELFF. CDR3 in DNA: TGTGCCAGCAGCTTATACGGGACAGGCCCCGGGGAGCTGTTTTTT. This chain links TRBV7-9 with TRBJ2-2; 8 positions match TRBD1. The V and J ends lost 2 bases and 6 bases, in that order; junction bases with no gene match: 5. Germline V gene lookup returns CDR1 SEHNR and CDR2 FQNEAQ (reference sequence). There are 15 residues in the CDR3.

In this sample, this clonotype turned up a few times. V usage is TRBV5-1 and J usage is TRBJ2-2; tentatively, D is TRBD2 (6 bases). The germline V gene encodes CDR1 SGHRS and CDR2 YFSETQ. Trimming removed 0 bases at V and 4 bases at J, with 10 bases between. CDR3 length: 15 residues. The CDR3 bases are TGCGCCAGCAGCTTGGGACTAGACAGCACCGGGGAGCTGTTTTTT. It specifies CASSLGLDSTGELFF. The full variable domain, its missing parts supplied by reference TRBV5-1 and TRBJ2-2, is KAGVTQTPRYLIKTRGQQVTLSCSPISGHRSVSWYQQTPGQGLQFLFEYFSETQRNKGNFPGRFSGRQFSNSRSEMNVSTLELGDSALYLCASSLGLDSTGELFFGEGSRLTVL.

This clonotype was found once. V gene TRBV18 combines with J gene TRBJ2-5; perhaps TRBD2 as D (5 bases). Germline V lookup: CDR1 KGHSH, CDR2 LQKENI. This CDR3 has 13 amino acids. Trimming took 0 bases from V and 5 from J, leaving 7 bases between them. The CDR3 here is CASSPPSEETQYF. CDR3 DNA: TGTGCCAGCTCACCACCTAGCGAGGAGACCCAGTACTTC.

In the case of this clonotype: One end of the junction fails to match germline, which may point to a read error. This rearrangement joins TRBV28 to TRBJ1-5; D unresolved. The germline CDR1 and CDR2 sequences are MDHEN and SYDVKM. The CDR3 has 19 residues. Here the CDR3 reads CTSSLSTLGGRASNQPQHF. The CDR3 bases are TGTACCAGCAGTTTAAGTACGCTGGGCGGCAGAGCAAGCAATCAGCCCCAGCATTTT.